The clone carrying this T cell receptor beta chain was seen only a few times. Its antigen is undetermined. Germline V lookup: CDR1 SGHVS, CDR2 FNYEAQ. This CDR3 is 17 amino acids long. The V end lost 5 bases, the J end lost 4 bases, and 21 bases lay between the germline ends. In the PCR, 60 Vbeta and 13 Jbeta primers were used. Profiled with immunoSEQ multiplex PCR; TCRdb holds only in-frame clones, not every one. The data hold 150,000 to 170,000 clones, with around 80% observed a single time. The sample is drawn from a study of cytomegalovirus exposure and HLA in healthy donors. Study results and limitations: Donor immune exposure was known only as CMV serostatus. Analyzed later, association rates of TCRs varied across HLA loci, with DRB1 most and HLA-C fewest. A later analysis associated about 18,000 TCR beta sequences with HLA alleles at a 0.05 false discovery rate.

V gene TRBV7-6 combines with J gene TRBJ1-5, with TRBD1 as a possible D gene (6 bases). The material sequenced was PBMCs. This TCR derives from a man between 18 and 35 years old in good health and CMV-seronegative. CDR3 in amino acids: CASSDRTGKGLNQPQHF. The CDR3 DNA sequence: TGTGCCAGCAGCGATAGAACAGGGAAGGGGCTAAATCAGCCCCAGCATTTT.